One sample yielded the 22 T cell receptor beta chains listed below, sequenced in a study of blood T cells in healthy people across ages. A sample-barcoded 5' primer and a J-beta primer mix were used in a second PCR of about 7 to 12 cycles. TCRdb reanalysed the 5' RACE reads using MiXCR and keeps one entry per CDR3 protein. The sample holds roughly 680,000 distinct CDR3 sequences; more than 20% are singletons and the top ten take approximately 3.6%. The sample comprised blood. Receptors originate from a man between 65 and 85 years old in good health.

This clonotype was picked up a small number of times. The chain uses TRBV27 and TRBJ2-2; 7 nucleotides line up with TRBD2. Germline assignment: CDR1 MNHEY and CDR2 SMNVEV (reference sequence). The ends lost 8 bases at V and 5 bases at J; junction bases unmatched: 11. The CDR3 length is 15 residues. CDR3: CASGAGTKTTGELFF. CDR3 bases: TGTGCCAGCGGCGCCGGGACTAAAACTACCGGGGAGCTGTTTTTT.

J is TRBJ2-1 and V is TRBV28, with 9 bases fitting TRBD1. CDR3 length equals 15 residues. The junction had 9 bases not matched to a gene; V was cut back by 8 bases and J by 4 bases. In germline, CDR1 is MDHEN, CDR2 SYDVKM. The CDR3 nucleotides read TGTGCCAGCGGGACAGGGTCCGGGATATACAATGAGCAGTTCTTC. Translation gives CASGTGSGIYNEQFF.

CDR3 region: CASRGGLNTGELFF. The CDR3 nucleotides are TGTGCCAGCAGGGGGGGGTTAAACACCGGGGAGCTGTTTTTT. This chain links TRBV7-2 with TRBJ2-2, with TRBD2 identical over 7 bases. The V and J ends lost 6 bases and 2 bases, in that order; junction bases with no gene match: 3. The CDR3 has 14 amino acids. Germline V gene sequence: CDR1 SGHTA, CDR2 FQGNSA.

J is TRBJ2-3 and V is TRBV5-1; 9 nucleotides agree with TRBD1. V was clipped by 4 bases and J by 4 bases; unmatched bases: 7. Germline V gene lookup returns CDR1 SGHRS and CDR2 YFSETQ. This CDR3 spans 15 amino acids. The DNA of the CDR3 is TGCGCCAGCAGCGATCCCCGGACAGGGGCAGATACGCAGTATTTT. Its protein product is CASSDPRTGADTQYF.

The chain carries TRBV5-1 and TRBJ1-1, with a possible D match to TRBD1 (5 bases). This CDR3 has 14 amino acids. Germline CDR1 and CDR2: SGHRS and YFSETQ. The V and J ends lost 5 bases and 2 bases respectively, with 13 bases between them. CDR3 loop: CASRRLDTNTEAFF. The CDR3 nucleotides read TGCGCCAGCAGAAGGTTGGACACCAACACTGAAGCTTTCTTT.

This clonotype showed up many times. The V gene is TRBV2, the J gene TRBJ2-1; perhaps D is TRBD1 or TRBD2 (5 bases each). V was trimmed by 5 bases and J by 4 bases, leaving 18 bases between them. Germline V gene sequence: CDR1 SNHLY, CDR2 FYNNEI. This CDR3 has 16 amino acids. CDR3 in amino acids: CASSIPLVGVYNEQFF. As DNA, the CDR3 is TGTGCCAGCAGTATACCACTAGTAGGGGTTTACAATGAGCAGTTCTTC.

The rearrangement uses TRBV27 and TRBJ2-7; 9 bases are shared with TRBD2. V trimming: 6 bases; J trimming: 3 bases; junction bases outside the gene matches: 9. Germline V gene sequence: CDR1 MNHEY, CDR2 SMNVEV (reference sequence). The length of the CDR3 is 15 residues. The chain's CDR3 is CASSPQGLAIYEQYF. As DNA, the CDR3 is TGTGCCAGCAGCCCACAGGGACTAGCTATCTACGAGCAGTACTTC.

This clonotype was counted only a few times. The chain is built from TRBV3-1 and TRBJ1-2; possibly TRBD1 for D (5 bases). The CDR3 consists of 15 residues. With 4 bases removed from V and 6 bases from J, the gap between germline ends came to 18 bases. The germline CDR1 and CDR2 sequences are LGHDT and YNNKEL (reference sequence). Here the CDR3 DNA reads TGTGCCAGCAGCCCGAGGCGGGGGGGGTTGGATGGCTACACCTTC. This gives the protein CASSPRRGGLDGYTF.

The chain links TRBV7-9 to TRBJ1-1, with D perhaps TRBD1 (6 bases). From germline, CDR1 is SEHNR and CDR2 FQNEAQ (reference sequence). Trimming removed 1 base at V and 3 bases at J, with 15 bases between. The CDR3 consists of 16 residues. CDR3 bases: TGTGCCAGCAGCTTAGGAGTGGCAGGGGAGGACACTGAAGCTTTCTTT. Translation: CASSLGVAGEDTEAFF.

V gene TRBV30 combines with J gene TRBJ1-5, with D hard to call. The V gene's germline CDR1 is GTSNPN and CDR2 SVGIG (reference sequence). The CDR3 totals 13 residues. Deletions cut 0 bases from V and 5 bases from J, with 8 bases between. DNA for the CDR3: TGTGCCTGGAGTGTACGGGAAGATCAGCCCCAGCATTTT. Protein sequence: CAWSVREDQPQHF.

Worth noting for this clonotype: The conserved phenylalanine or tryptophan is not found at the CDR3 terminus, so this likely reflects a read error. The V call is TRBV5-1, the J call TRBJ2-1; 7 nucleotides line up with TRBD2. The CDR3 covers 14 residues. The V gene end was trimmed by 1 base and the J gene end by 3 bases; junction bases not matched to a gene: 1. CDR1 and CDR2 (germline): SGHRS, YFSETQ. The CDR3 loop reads CASSLLADYNEQFS. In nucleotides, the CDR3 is TGCGCCAGCAGCTTGCTAGCGGACTACAATGAGCAGTTCTCC.

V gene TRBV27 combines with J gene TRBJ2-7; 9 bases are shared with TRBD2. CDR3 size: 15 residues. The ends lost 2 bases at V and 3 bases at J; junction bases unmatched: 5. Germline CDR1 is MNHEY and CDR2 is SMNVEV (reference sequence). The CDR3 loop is CASSLIAGALYEQYF. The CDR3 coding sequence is TGTGCCAGCAGTTTAATAGCGGGAGCTCTCTACGAGCAGTACTTC.

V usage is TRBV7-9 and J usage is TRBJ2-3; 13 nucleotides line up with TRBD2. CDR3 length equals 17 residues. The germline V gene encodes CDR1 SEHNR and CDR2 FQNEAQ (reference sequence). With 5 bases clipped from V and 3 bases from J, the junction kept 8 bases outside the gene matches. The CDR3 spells CASSVGLAGSGTDTQYF. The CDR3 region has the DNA TGTGCCAGCAGCGTGGGACTAGCGGGGAGTGGAACAGATACGCAGTATTTT.

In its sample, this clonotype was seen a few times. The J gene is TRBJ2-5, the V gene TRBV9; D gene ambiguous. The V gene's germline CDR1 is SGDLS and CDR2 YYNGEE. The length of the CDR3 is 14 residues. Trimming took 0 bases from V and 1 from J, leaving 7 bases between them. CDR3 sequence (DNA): TGTGCCAGCAGCGTAGGGAGATCCCAAGAGACCCAGTACTTC. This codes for CASSVGRSQETQYF.

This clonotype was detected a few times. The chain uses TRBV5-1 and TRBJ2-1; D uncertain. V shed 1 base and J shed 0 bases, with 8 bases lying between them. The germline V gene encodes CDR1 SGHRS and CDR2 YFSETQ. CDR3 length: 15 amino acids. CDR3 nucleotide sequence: TGCGCCAGCAGCTTGCAGCAGAGCTCCTACAATGAGCAGTTCTTC. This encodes CASSLQQSSYNEQFF.

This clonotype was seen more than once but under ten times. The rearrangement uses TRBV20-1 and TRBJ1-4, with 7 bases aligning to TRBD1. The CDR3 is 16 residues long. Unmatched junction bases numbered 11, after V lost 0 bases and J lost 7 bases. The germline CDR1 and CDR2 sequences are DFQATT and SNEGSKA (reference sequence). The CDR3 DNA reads TGCAGTGCTAGAGATTATTGGACAGGTGTTGGTGAAAAACTGTTTTTT. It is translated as CSARDYWTGVGEKLFF.

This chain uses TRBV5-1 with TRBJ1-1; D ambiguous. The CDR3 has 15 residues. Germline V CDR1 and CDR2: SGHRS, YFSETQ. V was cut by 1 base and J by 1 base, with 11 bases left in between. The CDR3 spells CASSLRSSTNTEAFF. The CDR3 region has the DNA TGCGCCAGCAGCTTGAGGTCTTCGACGAACACTGAAGCTTTCTTT.

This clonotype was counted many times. This CDR3 is CASSPRDSGNQPQHF. DNA of the CDR3: TGTGCCAGCTCACCCCGGGACAGCGGCAATCAGCCCCAGCATTTT. This chain joins TRBV18 and TRBJ1-5, with 7 bases fitting TRBD1. V lost 3 bases, J lost 2 bases, and 4 bases stayed unmatched. CDR3 size: 15 residues. Germline V gene lookup returns CDR1 KGHSH and CDR2 LQKENI.

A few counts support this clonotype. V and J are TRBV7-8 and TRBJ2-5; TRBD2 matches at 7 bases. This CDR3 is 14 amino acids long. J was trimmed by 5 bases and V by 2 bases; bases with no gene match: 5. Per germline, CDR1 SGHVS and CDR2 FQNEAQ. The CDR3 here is CASSLREGWETQYF. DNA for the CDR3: TGTGCCAGCAGCTTAAGGGAGGGATGGGAGACCCAGTACTTC.

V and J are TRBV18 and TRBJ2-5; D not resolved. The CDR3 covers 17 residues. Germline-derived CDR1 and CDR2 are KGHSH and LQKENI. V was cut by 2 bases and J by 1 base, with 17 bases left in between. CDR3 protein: CASSPAENSIIQETQYF. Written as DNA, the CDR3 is TGTGCCAGCTCACCAGCTGAGAACAGCATCATCCAAGAGACCCAGTACTTC. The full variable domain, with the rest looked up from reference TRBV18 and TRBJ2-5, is NAGVMQNPRHLVRRRGQEARLRCSPMKGHSHVYWYRQLPEEGLKFMVYLQKENIIDESGMPKERFSAEFPKEGPSILRIQQVVRGDSAAYFCASSPAENSIIQETQYFGPGTRLLVL.

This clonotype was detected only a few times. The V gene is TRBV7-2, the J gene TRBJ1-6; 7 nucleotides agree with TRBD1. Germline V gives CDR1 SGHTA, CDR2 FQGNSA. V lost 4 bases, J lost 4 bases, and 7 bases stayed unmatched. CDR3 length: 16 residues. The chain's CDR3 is CASSSTGRTYNSPLHF. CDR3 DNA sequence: TGTGCCAGCAGCTCGACAGGGAGAACATATAATTCACCCCTCCACTTT.

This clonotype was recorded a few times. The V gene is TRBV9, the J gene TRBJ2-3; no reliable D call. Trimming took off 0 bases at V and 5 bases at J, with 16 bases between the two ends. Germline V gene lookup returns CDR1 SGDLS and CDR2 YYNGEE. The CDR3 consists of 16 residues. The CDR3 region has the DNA TGTGCCAGCAGCGTAGTACCCATCGCCGGCGGAGATACGCAGTATTTT. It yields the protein CASSVVPIAGGDTQYF.